This T cell receptor (beta chain) was sequenced in a study of cytomegalovirus exposure and HLA in healthy donors. Concerning this clone itself: The antigen is not known.

Broader study findings: As was reported, the HLA-A and HLA-B alleles of most subjects were accurately predicted from TCR beta sequences. Presence/absence analyses took donor sequencing depth as roughly uniform.

CDR1 and CDR2 from the germline V gene are SGHAT and FQDESV (reference sequence). This CDR3 spans 14 amino acids. V was cut by 5 bases and J by 9 bases, with 14 bases left in between. It was with 60 Vbeta and 13 Jbeta primers that the PCR ran. Some clones are missing from TCRdb's copy, which holds only in-frame ones; the method was immunoSEQ multiplex PCR. The table lists fewer than 250,000 clones, more than 60% of them singletons. This TCR was sampled from a girl aged 2 to 9 in good health and CMV-seronegative. Sequenced material: PBMCs. This chain links TRBV11-1 with TRBJ1-6, with D unresolved. In DNA, the CDR3 is TGTGCCAGCAGCCCCGGCCGGAGAGCTTCACCCCTCCACTTT. Its protein product is CASSPGRRASPLHF.